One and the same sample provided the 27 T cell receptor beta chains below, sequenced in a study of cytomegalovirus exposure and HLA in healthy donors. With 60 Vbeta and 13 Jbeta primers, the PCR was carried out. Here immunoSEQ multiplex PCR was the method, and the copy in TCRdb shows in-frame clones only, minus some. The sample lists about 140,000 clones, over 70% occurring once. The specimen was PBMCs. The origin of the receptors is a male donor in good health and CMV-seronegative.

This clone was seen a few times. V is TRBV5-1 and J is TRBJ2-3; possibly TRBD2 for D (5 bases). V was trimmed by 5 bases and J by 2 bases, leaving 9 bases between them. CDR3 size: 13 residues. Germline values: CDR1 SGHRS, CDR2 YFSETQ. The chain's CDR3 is CASRKGDTDTQYF. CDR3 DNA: TGCGCCAGCAGGAAGGGAGACACAGATACGCAGTATTTT.

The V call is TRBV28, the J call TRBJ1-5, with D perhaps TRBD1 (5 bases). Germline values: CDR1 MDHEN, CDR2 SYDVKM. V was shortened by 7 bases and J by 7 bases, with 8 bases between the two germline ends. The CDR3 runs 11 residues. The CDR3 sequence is CASKGYQPQHF. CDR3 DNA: TGTGCCAGCAAGGGGTACCAGCCCCAGCATTTT.

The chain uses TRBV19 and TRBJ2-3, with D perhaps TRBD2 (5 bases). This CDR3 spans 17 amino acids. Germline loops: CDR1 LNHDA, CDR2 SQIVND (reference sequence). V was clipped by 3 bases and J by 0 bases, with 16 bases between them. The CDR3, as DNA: TGTGCCAGTAGTATTATCGGGGAGAGAGCTAGCACAGATACGCAGTATTTT. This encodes CASSIIGERASTDTQYF. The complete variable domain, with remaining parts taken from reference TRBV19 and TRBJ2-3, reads DGGITQSPKYLFRKEGQNVTLSCEQNLNHDAMYWYRQDPGQGLRLIYYSQIVNDFQKGDIAEGYSVSREKKESFPLTVTSAQKNPTAFYLCASSIIGERASTDTQYFGPGTRLTVL.

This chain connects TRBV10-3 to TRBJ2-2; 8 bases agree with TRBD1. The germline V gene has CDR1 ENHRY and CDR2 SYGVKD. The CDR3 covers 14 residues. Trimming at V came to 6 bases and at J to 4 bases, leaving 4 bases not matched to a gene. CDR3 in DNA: TGTGCCATCAGGCAGGGGGCGACCACCGGGGAGCTGTTTTTT. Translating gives CAIRQGATTGELFF.

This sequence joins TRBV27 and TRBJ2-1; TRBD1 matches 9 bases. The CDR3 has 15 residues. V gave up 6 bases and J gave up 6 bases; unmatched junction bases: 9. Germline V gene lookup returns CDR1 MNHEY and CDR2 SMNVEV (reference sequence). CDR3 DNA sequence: TGTGCCAGCAGATTCGGGACAGGGCAACGCAATGAGCAGTTCTTC. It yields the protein CASRFGTGQRNEQFF.

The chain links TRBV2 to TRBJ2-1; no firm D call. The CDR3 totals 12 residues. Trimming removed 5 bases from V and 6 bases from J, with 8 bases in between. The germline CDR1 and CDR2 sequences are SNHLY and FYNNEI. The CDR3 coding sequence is TGTGCCAGCAGTAAACTTAGCAATGAGCAGTTCTTC. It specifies CASSKLSNEQFF.

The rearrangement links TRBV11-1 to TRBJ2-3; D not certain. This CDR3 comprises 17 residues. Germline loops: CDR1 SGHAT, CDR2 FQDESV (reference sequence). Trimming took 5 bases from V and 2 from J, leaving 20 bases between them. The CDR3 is CASSLLRAITFTDTQYF. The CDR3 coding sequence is TGTGCCAGCAGCCTTCTCCGAGCGATAACCTTCACAGATACGCAGTATTTT.

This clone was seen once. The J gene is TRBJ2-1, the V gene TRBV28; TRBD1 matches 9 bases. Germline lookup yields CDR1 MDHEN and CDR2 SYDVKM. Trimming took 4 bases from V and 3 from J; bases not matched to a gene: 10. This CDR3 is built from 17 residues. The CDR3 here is CASSSYSGTGHYNEQFF. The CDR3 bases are TGTGCCAGCAGTTCTTACTCCGGGACAGGGCACTACAATGAGCAGTTCTTC.

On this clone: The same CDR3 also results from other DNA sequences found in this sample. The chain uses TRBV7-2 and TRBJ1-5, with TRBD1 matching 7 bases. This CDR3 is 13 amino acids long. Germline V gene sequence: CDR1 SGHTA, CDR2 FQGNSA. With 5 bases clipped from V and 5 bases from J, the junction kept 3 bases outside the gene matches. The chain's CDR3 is CASSVRGDQPQHF. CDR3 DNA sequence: TGTGCCAGCAGCGTCAGGGGGGATCAGCCCCAGCATTTT. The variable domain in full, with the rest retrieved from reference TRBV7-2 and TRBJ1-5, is GAGVSQSPSNKVTEKGKDVELRCDPISGHTALYWYRQSLGQGLEFLIYFQGNSAPDKSGLPSDRFSAERTGGSVSTLTIQRTQQEDSAVYLCASSVRGDQPQHFGDGTRLSIL.

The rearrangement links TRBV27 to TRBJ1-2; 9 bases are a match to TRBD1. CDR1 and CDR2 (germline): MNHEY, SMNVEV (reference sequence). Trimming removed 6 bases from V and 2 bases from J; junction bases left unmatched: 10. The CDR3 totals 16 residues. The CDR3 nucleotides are TGTGCCAGCAGAAACAGGGGGCGCGATGGAAACTATGGCTACACCTTC. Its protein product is CASRNRGRDGNYGYTF.

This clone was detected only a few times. The CDR3 nucleotides are TGTGCCAGCAGTGGATGGGCAGGGCCAAACAATGAGCAGTTCTTC. Protein: CASSGWAGPNNEQFF. The genes are TRBV6-1 and TRBJ2-1, with a tentative D call TRBD1 (5 bases). V was trimmed by 4 bases and J by 5 bases, leaving 15 bases between them. CDR1 is MNHNS and CDR2 is SASEGT in the germline V gene. The CDR3 is 15 amino acids.

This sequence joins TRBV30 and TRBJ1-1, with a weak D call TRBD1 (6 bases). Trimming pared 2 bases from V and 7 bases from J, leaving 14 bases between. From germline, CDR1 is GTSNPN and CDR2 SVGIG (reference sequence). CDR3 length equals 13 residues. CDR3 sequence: CAWSQDRRGEAFF. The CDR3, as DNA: TGTGCCTGGAGTCAAGACAGGCGCGGTGAAGCTTTCTTT.

In DNA, the CDR3 is TGTGCCTGGTTAAGGGGGCGGAGGTATGGCTACACCTTC. Translating it yields CAWLRGRRYGYTF. This chain joins TRBV30 and TRBJ1-2; 7 bases are a match to TRBD1. Trimming at V came to 5 bases and at J to 5 bases, leaving 8 bases not matched to a gene. Germline lookup yields CDR1 GTSNPN and CDR2 SVGIG (reference sequence). The CDR3 is made up of 13 amino acids.

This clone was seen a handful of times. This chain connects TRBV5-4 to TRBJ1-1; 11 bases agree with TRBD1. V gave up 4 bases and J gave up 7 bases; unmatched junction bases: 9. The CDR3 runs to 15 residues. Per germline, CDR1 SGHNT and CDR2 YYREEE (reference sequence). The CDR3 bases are TGTGCCAGCAGCACCGTGGGACAGGGGGGATTTGAAGCTTTCTTT. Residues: CASSTVGQGGFEAFF.

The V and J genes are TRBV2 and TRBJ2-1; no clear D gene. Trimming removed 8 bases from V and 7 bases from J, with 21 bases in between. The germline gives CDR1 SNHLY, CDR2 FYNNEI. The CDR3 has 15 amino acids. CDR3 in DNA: TGTGCCAGCGGGTCCGAATCCGCGGCGTTAAATGAGCAGTTCTTC. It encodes CASGSESAALNEQFF.

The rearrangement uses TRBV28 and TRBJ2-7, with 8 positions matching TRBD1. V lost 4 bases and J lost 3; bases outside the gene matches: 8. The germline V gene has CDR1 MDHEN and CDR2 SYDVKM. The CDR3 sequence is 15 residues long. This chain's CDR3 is CASSSSGTGGYEQYF. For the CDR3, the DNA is TGTGCCAGCAGTTCATCCGGGACAGGTGGCTACGAGCAGTACTTC.

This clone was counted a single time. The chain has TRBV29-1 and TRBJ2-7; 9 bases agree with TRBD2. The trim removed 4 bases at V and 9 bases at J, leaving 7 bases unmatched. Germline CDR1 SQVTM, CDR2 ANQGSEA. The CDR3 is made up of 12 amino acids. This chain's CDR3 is CSVGTSVDGQYF. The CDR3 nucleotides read TGCAGCGTTGGGACTAGCGTCGATGGGCAGTACTTC.

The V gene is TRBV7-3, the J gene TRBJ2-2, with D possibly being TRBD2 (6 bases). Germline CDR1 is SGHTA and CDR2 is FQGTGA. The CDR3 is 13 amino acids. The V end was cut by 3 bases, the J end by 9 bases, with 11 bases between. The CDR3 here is CASSFRGGRELFF. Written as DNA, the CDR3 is TGTGCCAGCAGCTTTCGGGGAGGAAGGGAGCTGTTTTTT.

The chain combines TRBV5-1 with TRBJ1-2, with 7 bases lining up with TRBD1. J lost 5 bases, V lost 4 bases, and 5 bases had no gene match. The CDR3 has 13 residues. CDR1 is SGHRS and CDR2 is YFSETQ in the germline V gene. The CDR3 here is CASSPGTVYGYTF. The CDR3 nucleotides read TGCGCCAGCAGCCCAGGGACAGTATATGGCTACACCTTC.

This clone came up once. The CDR3 protein is CSGRDYYEQYF. As DNA, the CDR3 is TGCAGCGGGAGGGACTACTACGAGCAGTACTTC. This rearrangement joins TRBV29-1 to TRBJ2-7; 7 bases fit TRBD2. Per the germline V gene, CDR1 is SQVTM and CDR2 is ANQGSEA. V shed 7 bases and J 3 bases; nucleotides not matched to a gene: 3. The CDR3 spans 11 residues.

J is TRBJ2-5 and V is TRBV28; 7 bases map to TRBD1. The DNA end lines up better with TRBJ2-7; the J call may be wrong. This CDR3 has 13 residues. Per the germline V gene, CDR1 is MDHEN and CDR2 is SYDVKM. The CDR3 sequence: CASRGDSSYEQYF. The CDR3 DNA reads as TGTGCCAGCAGAGGGGACAGCTCCTACGAGCAGTACTTC.

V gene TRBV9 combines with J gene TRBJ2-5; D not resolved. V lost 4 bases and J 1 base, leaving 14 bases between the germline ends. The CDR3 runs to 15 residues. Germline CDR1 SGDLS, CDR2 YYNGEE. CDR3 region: CASSHRNSPQETQYF. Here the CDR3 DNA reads TGTGCCAGCAGCCACCGGAACAGTCCCCAAGAGACCCAGTACTTC.

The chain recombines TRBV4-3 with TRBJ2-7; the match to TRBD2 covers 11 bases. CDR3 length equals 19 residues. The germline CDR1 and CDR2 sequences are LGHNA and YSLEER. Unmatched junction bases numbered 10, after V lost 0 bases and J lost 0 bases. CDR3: CASSQDALRLAGHSYEQYF. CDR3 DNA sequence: TGCGCCAGCAGCCAAGATGCCCTGCGACTAGCGGGACACTCCTACGAGCAGTACTTC.

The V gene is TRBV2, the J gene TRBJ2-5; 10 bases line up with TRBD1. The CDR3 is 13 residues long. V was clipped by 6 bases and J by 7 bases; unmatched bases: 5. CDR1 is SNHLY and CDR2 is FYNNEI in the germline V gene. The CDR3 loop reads CASRGTGEGTQYF. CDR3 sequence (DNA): TGTGCCAGCAGGGGGACAGGGGAAGGGACCCAGTACTTC.

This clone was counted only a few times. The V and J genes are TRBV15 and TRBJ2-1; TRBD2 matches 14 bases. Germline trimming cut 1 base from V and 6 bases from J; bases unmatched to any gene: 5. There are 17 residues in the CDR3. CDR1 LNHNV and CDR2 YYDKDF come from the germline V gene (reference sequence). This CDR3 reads CATSRAGLAGVSNEQFF. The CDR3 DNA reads TGTGCCACCAGCAGAGCGGGACTAGCGGGAGTATCCAATGAGCAGTTCTTC. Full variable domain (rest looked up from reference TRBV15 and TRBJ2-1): DAMVIQNPRYQVTQFGKPVTLSCSQTLNHNVMYWYQQKSSQAPKLLFHYYDKDFNNEADTPDNFQSRRPNTSFCFLDIRSPGLGDTAMYLCATSRAGLAGVSNEQFFGPGTRLTVL.

For the CDR3, the DNA is TGTGCCAGCTCAATTCCGGGACTAGCGGGGTACAATGAGCAGTTCTTC. Amino acids: CASSIPGLAGYNEQFF. The chain combines TRBV18 with TRBJ2-1; 13 positions match TRBD2. Trimming removed 5 bases from V and 4 bases from J; junction bases left unmatched: 5. CDR1 and CDR2 from the germline V gene are KGHSH and LQKENI. The CDR3 runs to 16 residues.

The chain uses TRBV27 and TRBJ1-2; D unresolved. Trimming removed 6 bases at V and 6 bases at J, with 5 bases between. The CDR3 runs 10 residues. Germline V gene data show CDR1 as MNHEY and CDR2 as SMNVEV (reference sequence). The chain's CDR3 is CASRRNGYTF. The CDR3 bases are TGTGCCAGCAGGAGAAATGGCTACACCTTC.